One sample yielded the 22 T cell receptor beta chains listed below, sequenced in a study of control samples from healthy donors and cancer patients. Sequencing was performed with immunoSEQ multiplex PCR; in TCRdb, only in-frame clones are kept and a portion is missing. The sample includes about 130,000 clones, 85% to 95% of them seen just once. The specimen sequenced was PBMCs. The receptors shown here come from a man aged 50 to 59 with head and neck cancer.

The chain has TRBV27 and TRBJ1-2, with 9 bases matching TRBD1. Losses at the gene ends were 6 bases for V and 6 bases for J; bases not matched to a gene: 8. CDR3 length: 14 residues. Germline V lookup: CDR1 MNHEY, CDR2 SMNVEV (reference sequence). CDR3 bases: TGTGCCAGCAGCACAGGGGGCGCAGTGGATGGCTACACCTTC. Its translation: CASSTGGAVDGYTF.

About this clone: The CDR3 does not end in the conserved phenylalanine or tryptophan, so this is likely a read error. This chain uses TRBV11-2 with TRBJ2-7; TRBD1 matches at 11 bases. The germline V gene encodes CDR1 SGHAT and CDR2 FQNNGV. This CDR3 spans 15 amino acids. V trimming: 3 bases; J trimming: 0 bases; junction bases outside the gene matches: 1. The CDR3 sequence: CASSFGTGGSYEQYL. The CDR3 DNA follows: TGTGCCAGCAGCTTCGGGACAGGGGGCTCCTACGAGCAGTACCTC.

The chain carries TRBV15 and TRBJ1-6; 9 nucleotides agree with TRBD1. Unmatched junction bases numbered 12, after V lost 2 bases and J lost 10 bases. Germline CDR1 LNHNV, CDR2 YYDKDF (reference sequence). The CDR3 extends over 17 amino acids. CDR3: CATSRPTGGGGSSPLHF. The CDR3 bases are TGTGCCACCAGCAGACCCACAGGGGGCGGGGGATCCTCACCCCTCCACTTT.

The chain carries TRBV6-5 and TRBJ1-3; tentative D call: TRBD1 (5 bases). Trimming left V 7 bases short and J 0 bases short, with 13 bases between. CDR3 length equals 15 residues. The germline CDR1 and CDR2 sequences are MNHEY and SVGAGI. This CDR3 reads CASTFSTVSGNTIYF. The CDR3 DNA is TGTGCCAGCACCTTCTCGACAGTCTCTGGAAACACCATATATTTT.

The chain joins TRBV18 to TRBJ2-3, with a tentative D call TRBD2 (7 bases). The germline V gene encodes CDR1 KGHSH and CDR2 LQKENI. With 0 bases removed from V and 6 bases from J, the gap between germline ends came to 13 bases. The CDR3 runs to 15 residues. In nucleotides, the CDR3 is TGTGCCAGCTCACCACCGGGGGGGCAATGGGATACGCAGTATTTT. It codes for CASSPPGGQWDTQYF. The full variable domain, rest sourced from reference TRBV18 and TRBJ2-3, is NAGVMQNPRHLVRRRGQEARLRCSPMKGHSHVYWYRQLPEEGLKFMVYLQKENIIDESGMPKERFSAEFPKEGPSILRIQQVVRGDSAAYFCASSPPGGQWDTQYFGPGTRLTVL.

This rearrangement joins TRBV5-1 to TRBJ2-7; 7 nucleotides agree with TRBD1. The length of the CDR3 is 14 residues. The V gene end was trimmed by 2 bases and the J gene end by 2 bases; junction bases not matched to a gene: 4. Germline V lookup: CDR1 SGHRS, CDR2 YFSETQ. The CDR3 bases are TGCGCCAGCAGCTTCCGGGACAGACCCTACGAGCAGTACTTC. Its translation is CASSFRDRPYEQYF.

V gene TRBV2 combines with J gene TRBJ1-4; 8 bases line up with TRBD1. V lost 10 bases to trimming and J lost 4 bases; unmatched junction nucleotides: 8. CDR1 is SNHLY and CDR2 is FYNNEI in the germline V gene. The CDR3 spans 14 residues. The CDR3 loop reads CATSSDRGNEKLFF. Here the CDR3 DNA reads TGTGCCACTTCAAGCGACAGGGGTAATGAAAAACTGTTTTTT. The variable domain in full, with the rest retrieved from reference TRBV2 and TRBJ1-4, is EPEVTQTPSHQVTQMGQEVILRCVPISNHLYFYWYRQILGQKVEFLVSFYNNEISEKSEIFDDQFSVERPDGSNFTLKIRSTKLEDSAMYFCATSSDRGNEKLFFGSGTQLSVL.

This CDR3 is CASSQGGEQYF. CDR3 DNA sequence: TGTGCCAGCAGCCAGGGTGGCGAGCAGTACTTC. V gene TRBV3-1 (or the pseudogene TRBV3-2) combines with J gene TRBJ2-7; D ambiguous. CDR3 size: 11 residues. Germline V gene lookup returns CDR1 LGHDT and CDR2 YNNKEL (reference sequence). Trimming cost V 3 bases and J 6 bases, with 6 bases left between them.

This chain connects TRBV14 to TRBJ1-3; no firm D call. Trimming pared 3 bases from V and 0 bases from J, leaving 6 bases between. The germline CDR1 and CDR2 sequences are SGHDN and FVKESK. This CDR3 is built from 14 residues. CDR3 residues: CASSHLGSGNTIYF. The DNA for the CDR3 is TGTGCCAGCAGCCACCTAGGCTCTGGAAACACCATATATTTT. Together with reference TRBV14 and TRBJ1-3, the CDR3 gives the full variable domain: EAGVTQFPSHSVIEKGQTVTLRCDPISGHDNLYWYRRVMGKEIKFLLHFVKESKQDESGMPNNRFLAERTGGTYSTLKVQPAELEDSGVYFCASSHLGSGNTIYFGEGSWLTVV.

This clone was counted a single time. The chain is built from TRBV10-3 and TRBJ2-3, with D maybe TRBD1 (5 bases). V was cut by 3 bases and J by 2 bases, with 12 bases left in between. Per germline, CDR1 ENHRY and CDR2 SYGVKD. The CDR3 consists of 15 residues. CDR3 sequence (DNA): TGTGCCATCAGTGAAAAGGGGCCCCACACAGATACGCAGTATTTT. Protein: CAISEKGPHTDTQYF.

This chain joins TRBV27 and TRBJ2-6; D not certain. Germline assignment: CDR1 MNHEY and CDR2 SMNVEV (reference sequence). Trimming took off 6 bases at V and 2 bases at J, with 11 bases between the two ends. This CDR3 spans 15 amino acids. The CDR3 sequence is CASRLLIAGANVLTF. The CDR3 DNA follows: TGTGCCAGCAGGCTACTCATAGCTGGGGCCAACGTCCTGACTTTC.

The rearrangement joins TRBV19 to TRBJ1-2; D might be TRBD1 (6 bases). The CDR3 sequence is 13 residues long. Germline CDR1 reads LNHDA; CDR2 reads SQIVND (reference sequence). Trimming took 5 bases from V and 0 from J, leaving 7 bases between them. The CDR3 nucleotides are TGTGCCAGTAGTGGACAGCCTAACTATGGCTACACCTTC. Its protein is CASSGQPNYGYTF.

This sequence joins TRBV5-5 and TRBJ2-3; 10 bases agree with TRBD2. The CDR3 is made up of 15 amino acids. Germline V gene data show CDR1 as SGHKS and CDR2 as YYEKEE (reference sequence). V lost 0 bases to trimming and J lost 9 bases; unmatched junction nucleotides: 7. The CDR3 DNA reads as TGTGCCAGCAGCTTGGTTTCTAGCGGGGGAATGACGCAGTATTTT. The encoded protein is CASSLVSSGGMTQYF.

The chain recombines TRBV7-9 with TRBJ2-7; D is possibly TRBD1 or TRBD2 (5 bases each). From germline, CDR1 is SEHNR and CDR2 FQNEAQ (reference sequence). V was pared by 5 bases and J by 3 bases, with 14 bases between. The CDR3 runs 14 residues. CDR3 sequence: CASSARGQNYEQYF. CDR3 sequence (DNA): TGTGCCAGCAGCGCGAGGGGTCAAAACTACGAGCAGTACTTC.

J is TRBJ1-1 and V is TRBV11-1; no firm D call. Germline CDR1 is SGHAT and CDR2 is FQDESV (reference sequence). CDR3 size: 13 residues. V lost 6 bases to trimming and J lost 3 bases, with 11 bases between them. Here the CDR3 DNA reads TGTGCCAGCAGAAATAGGTGGGACACTGAAGCTTTCTTT. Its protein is CASRNRWDTEAFF.

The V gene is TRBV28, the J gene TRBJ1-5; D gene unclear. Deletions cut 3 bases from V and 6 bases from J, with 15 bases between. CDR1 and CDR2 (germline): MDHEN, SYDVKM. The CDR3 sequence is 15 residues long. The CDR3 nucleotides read TGTGCCAGCAGTTTGGTAACCCCACAAGGTCAGCCCCAGCATTTT. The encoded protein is CASSLVTPQGQPQHF. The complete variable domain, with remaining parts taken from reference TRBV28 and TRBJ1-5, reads DVKVTQSSRYLVKRTGEKVFLECVQDMDHENMFWYRQDPGLGLRLIYFSYDVKMKEKGDIPEGYSVSREKKERFSLILESASTNQTSMYLCASSLVTPQGQPQHFGDGTRLSIL.

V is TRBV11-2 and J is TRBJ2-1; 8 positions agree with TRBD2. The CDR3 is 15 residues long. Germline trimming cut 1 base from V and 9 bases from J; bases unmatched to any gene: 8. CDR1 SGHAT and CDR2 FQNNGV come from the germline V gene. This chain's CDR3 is CASSLASGGRGEQFF. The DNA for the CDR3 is TGTGCCAGCAGCTTAGCAAGCGGGGGCCGGGGTGAGCAGTTCTTC.

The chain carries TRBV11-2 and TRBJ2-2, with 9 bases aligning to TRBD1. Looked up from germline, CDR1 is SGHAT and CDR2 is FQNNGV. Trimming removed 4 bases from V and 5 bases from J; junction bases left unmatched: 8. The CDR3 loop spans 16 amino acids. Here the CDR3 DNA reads TGTGCCAGCAGCTACGGGGACAGGGCTCGAACCGGGGAGCTGTTTTTT. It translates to CASSYGDRARTGELFF.

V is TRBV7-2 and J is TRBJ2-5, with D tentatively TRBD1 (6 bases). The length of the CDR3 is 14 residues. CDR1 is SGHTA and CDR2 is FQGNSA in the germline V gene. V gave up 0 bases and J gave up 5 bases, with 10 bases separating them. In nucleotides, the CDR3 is TGTGCCAGCAGCTTAGCGGGGGCGAGGGAGACCCAGTACTTC. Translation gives CASSLAGARETQYF.

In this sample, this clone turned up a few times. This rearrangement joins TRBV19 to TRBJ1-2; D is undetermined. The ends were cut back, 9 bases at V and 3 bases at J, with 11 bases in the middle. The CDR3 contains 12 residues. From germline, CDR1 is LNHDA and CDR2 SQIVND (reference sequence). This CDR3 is CASSMGDYGYTF. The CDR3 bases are TGTGCCAGCTCAATGGGCGACTATGGCTACACCTTC.

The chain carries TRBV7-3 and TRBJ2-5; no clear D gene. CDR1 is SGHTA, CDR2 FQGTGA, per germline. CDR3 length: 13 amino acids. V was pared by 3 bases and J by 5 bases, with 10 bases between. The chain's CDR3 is CASSFGVLETQYF. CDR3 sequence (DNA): TGTGCCAGCAGCTTTGGTGTTTTGGAGACCCAGTACTTC.

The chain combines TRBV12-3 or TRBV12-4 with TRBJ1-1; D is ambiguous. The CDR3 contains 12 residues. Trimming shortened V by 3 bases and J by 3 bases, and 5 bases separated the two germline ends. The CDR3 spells CASSFLHTEAFF. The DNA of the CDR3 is TGTGCCAGCAGTTTTCTTCACACTGAAGCTTTCTTT.